Listed below are T cell receptor beta chains from one sample, sequenced in a study of T cells after yellow fever vaccination. TCRdb re-called the 5' RACE reads with MiXCR, one entry per CDR3 protein. The data contain under 600,000 distinct CDR3 sequences, 20% to 25% of them singletons. The source material was PBMCs, sampled less than 25 days after the first yellow fever vaccination. These receptors were taken from a man aged 18 to 29 who received the YFV17D yellow fever vaccine. CDR3s include the opening cysteine and the closing phenylalanine or tryptophan. The D gene is left open where the match is weak. Rows may omit the clone size; those that give it use once, few, many or a size class.

cdr3_nt: TGCGCCAGCAGTACCCAGGGGAATAACTATGGCTACACCTTC; cdr3_aa: CASSTQGNNYGYTF; clone_size: .; cdr3_length: 14; j_call: TRBJ1-2; v_call: TRBV5-1; d_call: .
cdr3_nt: TGCAGTGCCCCGGGACCGAAGGACTATGGCTACACCTTC; cdr3_aa: CSAPGPKDYGYTF; clone_size: few; cdr3_length: 13; j_call: TRBJ1-2; v_call: TRBV20-1; d_call: .
cdr3_nt: TGTGCCAGCAGTCGTCAGGAGAATCAGCCCCAGCATTTT; cdr3_aa: CASSRQENQPQHF; clone_size: .; cdr3_length: 13; j_call: TRBJ1-5; v_call: TRBV12-3/TRBV12-4; d_call: .
cdr3_nt: TGTGCCAGTAGTATAGATCGATCGGGGGGTCCCACAGATACGCAGTATTTT; cdr3_aa: CASSIDRSGGPTDTQYF; clone_size: .; cdr3_length: 17; j_call: TRBJ2-3; v_call: TRBV19; d_call: TRBD2
cdr3_nt: TGTGCCAGCAGCTCTGCAGGGGCAGATACGCAGTATTTT; cdr3_aa: CASSSAGADTQYF; clone_size: .; cdr3_length: 13; j_call: TRBJ2-3; v_call: TRBV7-2; d_call: .
cdr3_nt: TGTGCCAGCAGCCCGCTAACCCAACTAGCGGGGGGGCACGAGACCCAGTACTTC; cdr3_aa: CASSPLTQLAGGHETQYF; clone_size: few; cdr3_length: 18; j_call: TRBJ2-5; v_call: TRBV11-2; d_call: TRBD2
cdr3_nt: TGCGCCAGCAGCCCGGGACAGTTAAAGTCCCTGAGGGATACGCAGTATTTT; cdr3_aa: CASSPGQLKSLRDTQYF; clone_size: few; cdr3_length: 17; j_call: TRBJ2-3; v_call: TRBV5-1; d_call: TRBD1
cdr3_nt: TGTGCCAGCAGCTTAGCCTCCGGGGTCGATGAGCAGTTCTTC; cdr3_aa: CASSLASGVDEQFF; clone_size: .; cdr3_length: 14; j_call: TRBJ2-1; v_call: TRBV11-2; d_call: .
cdr3_nt: TGTGCCAGCAGCCAAGGCTCTTCCGGACGGGGGGGCTTCCCAGATACGCAGTATTTT; cdr3_aa: CASSQGSSGRGGFPDTQYF; clone_size: few; cdr3_length: 19; j_call: TRBJ2-3; v_call: TRBV4-2; d_call: TRBD2
cdr3_nt: TGCGCCAGCAGGTCTGACAGCTACCTATCCCCCCTTTATAGCAATCAGCCCCAGCATTTT; cdr3_aa: CASRSDSYLSPLYSNQPQHF; clone_size: few; cdr3_length: 20; j_call: TRBJ1-5; v_call: TRBV5-1; d_call: .
cdr3_nt: TGTGCCAGCACCGAAAGGGCAGGCTATGGCTACACCTTC; cdr3_aa: CASTERAGYGYTF; clone_size: .; cdr3_length: 13; j_call: TRBJ1-2; v_call: TRBV6-1; d_call: .